This T cell receptor beta chain appears in the sequencing data of a study of control samples from healthy donors and cancer patients. Trimming took 3 bases from V and 2 from J; bases not matched to a gene: 6. CDR3 length equals 16 residues. Germline loops: CDR1 MDHEN, CDR2 SYDVKM. The data were produced by immunoSEQ multiplex PCR, yet TCRdb's version contains in-frame clones alone and is incomplete. The data show under 450,000 clones, over 75% seen once. This sequence originates from a man between 40 and 49 years old with head and neck cancer. The rearrangement links TRBV28 to TRBJ2-2; 7 nucleotides align to TRBD2. Sequenced material: PBMCs. The DNA for the CDR3 is TGTGCCAGCAGTTTCGGGGGGTGGGCCAACACCGGGGAGCTGTTTTTT. Encoded protein: CASSFGGWANTGELFF. The whole variable domain, remainder taken from reference TRBV28 and TRBJ2-2, is DVKVTQSSRYLVKRTGEKVFLECVQDMDHENMFWYRQDPGLGLRLIYFSYDVKMKEKGDIPEGYSVSREKKERFSLILESASTNQTSMYLCASSFGGWANTGELFFGEGSRLTVL.